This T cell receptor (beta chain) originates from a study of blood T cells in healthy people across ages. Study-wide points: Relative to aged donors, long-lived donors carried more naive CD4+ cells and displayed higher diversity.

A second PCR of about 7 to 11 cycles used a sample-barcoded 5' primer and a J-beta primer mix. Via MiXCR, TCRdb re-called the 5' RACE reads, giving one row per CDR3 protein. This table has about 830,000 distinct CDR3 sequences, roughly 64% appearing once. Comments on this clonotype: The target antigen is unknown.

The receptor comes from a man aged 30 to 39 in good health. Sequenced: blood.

CDR3 in amino acids: CSAERVQADTQYF. The CDR3 DNA is TGCAGCGCCGAAAGGGTCCAGGCAGATACGCAGTATTTT. The gene calls are TRBV29-1 and TRBJ2-3; no clear D. Trimming pared 7 bases from V and 4 bases from J, leaving 15 bases between. CDR1 is SQVTM and CDR2 is ANQGSEA in the germline V gene. This CDR3 has 13 amino acids.